Listed below are T cell receptor beta chains from one sample, sequenced in a study of PD-1 blockade in mismatch repair-deficient tumors. Profiling relied on immunoSEQ multiplex PCR, and the TCRdb table lists in-frame clones only, not all of them. The sample consists of around 100,000 clones, 70% to 85% of them appearing once. The source was peripheral blood, collected 30 to 36 weeks after starting pembrolizumab. The origin of the receptors is an adult with mismatch repair-deficient cancer. CDR3s include the opening cysteine and the closing phenylalanine or tryptophan. D genes are given only for firm matches.

v_call	d_call	cdr3_aa
TRBV7-6	.	CGTRTANTGELFF
TRBV29-1	TRBD1	CSVRKTTGTGKTYEQYF
TRBV7-9	.	CASSLGRFYGYTF
TRBV5-1	TRBD1	CASSFTGGVVTEAFF
TRBV5-4	TRBD2	CASSRRSGTSGDTQYF
TRBV7-9	TRBD2	CASSSPQRESGNEQFF
TRBV29-1	.	CSVAGQLNTEAFF
TRBV6-5	TRBD2	CASTLSGRASNEQFF
TRBV4-3	TRBD1	CASSQGQGYDEKLFF
TRBV30	TRBD2	CAWSVGLGNYEQYF
TRBV29-1	.	CSVENGAYEQYF
TRBV29-1	.	CSGTVGGSYNEQFF
TRBV19	.	CAISMGYEQFF
TRBV6-5	TRBD1	CASSPGGSGELFF
TRBV15	.	CATSSERAEAFF
TRBV30	TRBD2	CASGGAGGDTQYF
TRBV19	TRBD1	CASELQTGGRRGYTF
TRBV5-4	TRBD2	CASSYVGLASTDTQYF
TRBV13	TRBD2	CASSRLAGGSTDTQYF
TRBV19	TRBD1	CASSQPPGRGREKLFF
TRBV4-1	.	CASSLWIGTRTVGEQYF
TRBV11-2	.	CASSLGGANEKLFF
TRBV6-6	.	CASSWGPADGYTF
TRBV6-1	.	CASSARVPGYEQYF
TRBV5-8	TRBD2	CASSVISGTSDKDTQYF
TRBV7-2	.	CASSLEESIQYF
TRBV9	TRBD2	CASSVAPSGSSSYEQYF
TRBV9	.	CASSVAGRDHEQYF
TRBV6-5	.	CASSANDNQPQHF
TRBV5-4	TRBD2	CASSPSPVAGGQETQYF
TRBV2	.	CASSEHGIGNTEAFF
TRBV5-6	.	CASSSGSYGYTF
TRBV9	TRBD2	CASSVSGSSYNEQFF
TRBV7-6	TRBD1	CASSNGQVGNTIYF
TRBV30	TRBD2	CAWSGALAGPYNEQFF
TRBV6-5	TRBD1	CASSYSGDRGNTEAFF
TRBV6-5	.	CASSPNRDTQYF
TRBV20-1	.	CSANGPHEQYF
TRBV13	.	CASSWREGNTEAFF
TRBV11-3	.	CASSLSRQGSNEQYF
TRBV5-8	.	CASSFWGRADFLGEQYF
TRBV5-8	.	CASSFSGATDTQYF
TRBV7-2	.	CASSLDLPYEQYF
TRBV10-2	TRBD1	CASRPAGQSNEKLFF
TRBV10-3	TRBD1	CAISELKGTGYHEQYF
TRBV19	TRBD1	CASSGTGGSYGYTF
TRBV10-2	TRBD2	CASRVAGEYNEQFF
TRBV9	.	CASSVDYLSYEQYF
TRBV7-6	TRBD1	CASSKDRGNFENTEAFF
TRBV2	.	CASTGLSGNTIYF
TRBV9	TRBD2	CASSPWTSGANEQFF
TRBV4-3	TRBD2	CASSQESGRAYNEQFF
TRBV7-9	.	CASSSDSGTDTQYF